What follows is one TCR beta chain and its context. Its antigen remains unknown. This record comes from a study of cytomegalovirus exposure and HLA in healthy donors. Whole-study results and caveats: Donors were assumed by presence/absence analyses to have roughly uniform sequencing depth. When analyzed later, a missense DCLRE1C variant was found to be linked to TCR beta V- and J-gene trimming. A later look showed TCR association rates differing by HLA locus, highest for DRB1 and lowest for HLA-C.

Primers included in the PCR were 60 Vbeta and 13 Jbeta primers. Authors' processing steps: Later, an analysis found about 83 million unique TCR beta chains, and about 10 million of these were shared. Using immunoSEQ multiplex PCR, the repertoire was profiled, and TCRdb retains in-frame clones only, with some absent. The D gene and trimming were derived from the DNA, and the V and J assignments and clone size from that table. The sample has tens of thousands of clones; approximately 68% are singletons. The TCR sequence derives from a woman between 50 and 59 years old in good health and CMV-seropositive. The sequenced sample consisted of PBMCs.

CDR3 in DNA: TGTGCCAGCAGTTGTCCCCGGGACAGGGATTATGAAAAACTGTTTTTT. Protein sequence: CASSCPRDRDYEKLFF. The chain has TRBV13 and TRBJ1-4, with 9 bases aligning to TRBD1. V lost 6 bases and J lost 6; bases outside the gene matches: 11. Germline loops: CDR1 PRHDT, CDR2 FYEKMQ (reference sequence). This CDR3 has 16 amino acids.